This T cell receptor (beta chain) is drawn from a study of blood T cell repertoires in COVID-19. The protocol was immunoSEQ multiplex PCR, while the TCRdb copy is restricted to in-frame clones and leaves out a portion. The sample shows roughly 160,000 clones, 70% to 90% of them seen only once. V was cut by 6 bases and J by 6 bases, with 21 bases left in between. CDR3 length: 16 residues. CDR1 and CDR2 from the germline V gene are MDHEN and SYDVKM. This chain connects TRBV28 to TRBJ1-5, with TRBD1 as a possible D gene (6 bases). Sequences were obtained from peripheral blood. The receptor was isolated from a woman older than 75 with COVID-19, enrolled during active disease. The CDR3 here is CASRAGEGGAFQPQHF. CDR3 bases: TGTGCCAGCAGGGCGGGGGAGGGGGGAGCCTTTCAGCCCCAGCATTTT.